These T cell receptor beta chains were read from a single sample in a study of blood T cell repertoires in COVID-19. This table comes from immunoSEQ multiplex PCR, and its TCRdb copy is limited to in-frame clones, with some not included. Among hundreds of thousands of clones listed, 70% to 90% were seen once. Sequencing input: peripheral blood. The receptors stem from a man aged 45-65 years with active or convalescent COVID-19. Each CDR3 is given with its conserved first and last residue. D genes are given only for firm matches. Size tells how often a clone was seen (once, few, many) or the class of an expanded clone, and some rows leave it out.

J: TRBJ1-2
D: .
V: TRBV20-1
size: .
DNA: TGCAGTGCTAGTTCTACAGTGACGCCTAAGTATGGCTACACCTTC
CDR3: CSASSTVTPKYGYTF

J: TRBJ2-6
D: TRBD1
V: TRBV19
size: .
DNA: TGTGCCAGTAGTACCCTTGGGCAGGGGGCATCTTCTGGGGCCAACGTCCTGACTTTC
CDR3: CASSTLGQGASSGANVLTF

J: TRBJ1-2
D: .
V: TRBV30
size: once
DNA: TGTGCCTGGAGTGTGGGGGGGCCGGCTGGCTACACCTTC
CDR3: CAWSVGGPAGYTF

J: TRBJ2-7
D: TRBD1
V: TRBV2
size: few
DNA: TGTGCCAGCAGGGGACAGGGTGTGTCCTACGAGCAGTACTTC
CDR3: CASRGQGVSYEQYF

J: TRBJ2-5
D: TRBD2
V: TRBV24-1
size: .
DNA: TGTGCCACCAGCTACCTCCCTAGCGGCCCACCGGAGACCCAGTACTTC
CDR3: CATSYLPSGPPETQYF

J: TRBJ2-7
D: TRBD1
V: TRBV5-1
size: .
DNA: TGCGCCAGCAGCTTGGCCTCAGGGGGCAACGAGCAGTACTTC
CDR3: CASSLASGGNEQYF

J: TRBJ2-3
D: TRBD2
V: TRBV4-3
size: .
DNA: TGCGCCAGCAGCCAAGGACTAGCACAGGATACGCAGTATTTT
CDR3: CASSQGLAQDTQYF

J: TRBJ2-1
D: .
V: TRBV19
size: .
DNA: TGTGCCAGTAGCCCACAGGGAGGGCGGTACAATGAGCAGTTCTTC
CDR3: CASSPQGGRYNEQFF

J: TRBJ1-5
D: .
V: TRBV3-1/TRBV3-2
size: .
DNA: TGTGCCAGCAGCCAAGACAGGGGCCAGCCCCAGCATTTT
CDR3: CASSQDRGQPQHF

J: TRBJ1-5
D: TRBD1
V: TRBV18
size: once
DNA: TGTGCCAGCTCCCCGACGGACAGGCTTCAGCCCCAGCATTTT
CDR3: CASSPTDRLQPQHF

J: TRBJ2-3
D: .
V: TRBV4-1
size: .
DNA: TGCGCCAGCAGCCGCGGACTACCGGGACTCACAGATACGCAGTATTTT
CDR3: CASSRGLPGLTDTQYF

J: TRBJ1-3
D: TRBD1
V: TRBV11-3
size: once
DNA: TGTGCCAGCAGCCCTACGACAGGGGAATTGTTCTCTGGAAACACCATATATTTT
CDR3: CASSPTTGELFSGNTIYF

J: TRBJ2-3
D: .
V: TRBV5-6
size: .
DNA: TGTGCCAGCAGTCGGGTTGAGTTGACAGATACGCAGTATTTT
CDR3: CASSRVELTDTQYF